This T cell receptor beta chain was sequenced in a study of identifying expanded T cells in peripheral blood. Clones were read by immunoSEQ multiplex PCR, and TCRdb kept only the in-frame ones, dropping some. The sample records approximately 130,000 clones, approximately 86% being singletons. Germline V gene lookup returns CDR1 MNHNS and CDR2 SASEGT. V shed 4 bases and J shed 1 base, with 7 bases lying between them. There are 14 residues in the CDR3. The chain joins TRBV6-1 to TRBJ1-4; TRBD1 is a possible D gene (5 bases). The material sequenced was blood. This receptor was taken from a person aged 18-70 years in good health. The CDR3: CASSAQGTNEKLFF. CDR3 in DNA: TGTGCCAGCAGTGCCCAGGGAACTAATGAAAAACTGTTTTTT.